This is a list of T cell receptor beta chains from one sample in a study of cytomegalovirus exposure and HLA in healthy donors. Assay used: immunoSEQ multiplex PCR; TCRdb lists only in-frame clones, some missing. This repertoire shows 110,000 to 150,000 clones, about a tenth found once; its top ten account for 1.5% to 2%. Sequencing was performed on PBMCs. Every receptor here comes from a male donor in good health and CMV-seronegative. CDR3s include the opening cysteine and the closing phenylalanine or tryptophan. Each record gives: D gene, clone size, V gene, J gene, CDR3 protein, CDR3 DNA. D genes are given only for firm matches. A row's size may be missing; if present it is once, few, many or a size class.

>TRBD2|-|TRBV5-1|TRBJ2-3
CASSLAGGGTDTQYF
TGCGCCAGCAGCTTGGCTGGGGGGGGCACAGATACGCAGTATTTT
>TRBD2|-|TRBV4-2|TRBJ2-2
CASSFDSGAGTGELFF
TGTGCCAGCAGTTTCGATAGCGGGGCCGGCACCGGGGAGCTGTTTTTT
>-|few|TRBV15|TRBJ1-4
CATSTTGLATNEKLFF
TGTGCCACCAGCACAACAGGGCTTGCAACTAATGAAAAACTGTTTTTT
>-|few|TRBV5-1|TRBJ2-7
CASSLAASTGLEFYEQYF
TGCGCCAGCAGCTTGGCCGCATCGACAGGCCTTGAGTTCTACGAGCAGTACTTC
>TRBD1|few|TRBV7-9|TRBJ1-1
CASSLVLGGADTEAFF
TGTGCCAGCAGCTTAGTCCTAGGGGGCGCTGACACTGAAGCTTTCTTT
>TRBD1|few|TRBV7-2|TRBJ1-4
CASSRGQALNEKLFF
TGTGCCAGCAGCCGTGGACAGGCCTTAAATGAAAAACTGTTTTTT
>-|-|TRBV7-9|TRBJ1-1
CASSFGDSHTEAFF
TGTGCCAGCAGCTTCGGTGACAGCCACACTGAAGCTTTCTTT
>TRBD2|few|TRBV19|TRBJ2-2
CASSPSSGGANGELFF
TGTGCCAGTAGTCCTTCTAGCGGGGGGGCGAACGGGGAGCTGTTTTTT
>-|-|TRBV9|TRBJ2-3
CASSPSPDTQYF
TGTGCCAGCAGCCCTTCCCCAGATACGCAGTATTTT
>TRBD1|few|TRBV7-3|TRBJ2-2
CASSSGQGATGELFF
TGTGCCAGCAGCTCGGGACAGGGGGCAACCGGGGAGCTGTTTTTT
>-|few|TRBV29-1|TRBJ2-7
CSAMGRAEEQYF
TGCAGCGCCATGGGCAGGGCTGAAGAGCAGTACTTC
>-|-|TRBV25-1|TRBJ2-3
CASSDSGATADTQYF
TGTGCCAGCAGTGATTCAGGGGCAACGGCAGATACGCAGTATTTT
>-|few|TRBV7-9|TRBJ1-1
CASRRLELNTEAFF
TGTGCCAGCAGACGGCTAGAGCTGAACACTGAAGCTTTCTTT
>TRBD1|-|TRBV28|TRBJ2-7
CASSPQGRTYEQYF
TGTGCCAGCAGCCCACAGGGGCGGACCTACGAGCAGTACTTC
>TRBD2|-|TRBV6-5|TRBJ2-1
CASTPAGGPNEQFF
TGTGCCAGCACACCGGCGGGAGGGCCAAATGAGCAGTTCTTC
>-|few|TRBV28|TRBJ1-5
CATSWQNYQPQHF
TGTGCCACCTCTTGGCAGAATTATCAGCCCCAGCATTTT
>-|-|TRBV10-2|TRBJ1-6
CASSEAPPPYNSPLHF
TGCGCCAGCAGTGAAGCCCCCCCACCTTATAATTCACCCCTCCACTTT
>-|-|TRBV4-3|TRBJ1-2
CASSQDGGFYGYTF
TGCGCCAGCAGCCAAGATGGCGGCTTCTATGGCTACACCTTC
>-|-|TRBV19|TRBJ1-1
CASSTPEIVRTEAFF
TGTGCCAGTAGTACCCCGGAAATAGTGCGGACTGAAGCTTTCTTT
>-|few|TRBV7-3|TRBJ2-5
CASSPAMTDPYQETQYF
TGTGCCAGCAGCCCAGCAATGACAGACCCGTACCAAGAGACCCAGTACTTC
>-|-|TRBV9|TRBJ2-5
CASSVEGNQETQYF
TGTGCCAGCAGCGTAGAGGGGAACCAAGAGACCCAGTACTTC
>-|-|TRBV7-9|TRBJ1-1
CASGTMNTEAFF
TGTGCCAGCGGGACTATGAACACTGAAGCTTTCTTT
>-|-|TRBV10-2|TRBJ1-3
CASRDDINETIYF
TGCGCCAGCAGGGATGACATCAACGAGACCATATATTTT
>-|-|TRBV7-2|TRBJ1-1
CASSPSGGVGEAFF
TGTGCCAGCAGCCCCTCGGGGGGGGTCGGTGAAGCTTTCTTT
>-|few|TRBV7-3|TRBJ2-2
CASSLSAQLANTGELFF
TGTGCCAGCAGCTTAAGCGCACAGCTCGCGAACACCGGGGAGCTGTTTTTT
>TRBD1|-|TRBV5-4|TRBJ1-4
CASSRDRVEKLFF
TGTGCCAGCAGCCGTGACAGGGTTGAAAAACTGTTTTTT
>TRBD1|few|TRBV5-1|TRBJ2-1
CASSEQGYNEQFF
TGCGCCAGCAGCGAACAGGGGTACAATGAGCAGTTCTTC
>-|few|TRBV29-1|TRBJ1-5
CSVVQGDNQPQHF
TGCAGCGTTGTACAGGGCGACAATCAGCCCCAGCATTTT
>TRBD1|few|TRBV4-1|TRBJ1-3
CASSPGQGRVDTIYF
TGCGCCAGCAGCCCGGGACAGGGGAGAGTGGACACCATATATTTT
>TRBD2|-|TRBV30|TRBJ2-1
CAWSVPLAEQNEQFF
TGTGCCTGGAGTGTACCCCTAGCGGAGCAAAATGAGCAGTTCTTC
>-|few|TRBV12-5|TRBJ1-1
CASGLGGVGLFF
TGTGCTAGTGGTTTAGGGGGGGTCGGCCTTTTCTTT
>-|few|TRBV2|TRBJ1-5
CASGQGSSNQPQHF
TGTGCCAGTGGGCAGGGGTCGAGCAATCAGCCCCAGCATTTT